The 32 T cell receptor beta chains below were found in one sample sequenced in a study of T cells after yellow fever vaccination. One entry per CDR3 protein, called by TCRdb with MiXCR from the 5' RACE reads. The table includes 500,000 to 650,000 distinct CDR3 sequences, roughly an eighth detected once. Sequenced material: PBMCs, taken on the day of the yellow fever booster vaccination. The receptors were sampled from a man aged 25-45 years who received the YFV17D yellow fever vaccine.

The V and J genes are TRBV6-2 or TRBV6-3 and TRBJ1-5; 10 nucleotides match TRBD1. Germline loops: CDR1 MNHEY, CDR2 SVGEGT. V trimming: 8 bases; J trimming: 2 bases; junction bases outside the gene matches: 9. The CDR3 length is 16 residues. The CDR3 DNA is TGTGCCAGCTTGGGCCGGGACAGGGGAGGCAATCAGCCCCAGCATTTT. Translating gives CASLGRDRGGNQPQHF.

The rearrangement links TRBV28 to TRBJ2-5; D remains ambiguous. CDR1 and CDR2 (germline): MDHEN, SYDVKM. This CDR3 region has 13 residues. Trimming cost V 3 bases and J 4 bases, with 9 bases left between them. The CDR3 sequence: CASSFRVIETQYF. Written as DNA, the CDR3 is TGTGCCAGCAGTTTCAGAGTTATAGAGACCCAGTACTTC.

DNA for the CDR3: TGTGCCAGCAGCCCCAGTCGTGGGGCAGATACGCAGTATTTT. Its protein is CASSPSRGADTQYF. This rearrangement joins TRBV7-9 to TRBJ2-3, with D hard to call. Between the trimmed V and J ends, which lost 5 bases and 4 bases, there was a span of 13 bases. The germline gives CDR1 SEHNR, CDR2 FQNEAQ (reference sequence). This CDR3 has 14 amino acids.

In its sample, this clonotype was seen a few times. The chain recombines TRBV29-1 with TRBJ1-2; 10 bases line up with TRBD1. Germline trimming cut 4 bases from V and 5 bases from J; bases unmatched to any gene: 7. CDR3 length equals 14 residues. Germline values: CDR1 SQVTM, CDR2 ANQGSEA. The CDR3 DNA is TGCAGCGTTGCGTCGGGGACAGGGGAGTATGGCTACACCTTC. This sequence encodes CSVASGTGEYGYTF.

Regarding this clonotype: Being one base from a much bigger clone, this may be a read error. For the CDR3, the DNA is TGTGCCAGCAGCCAAGATTGGGCAGGGAACACTGAAGCTTTCTTT. This codes for CASSQDWAGNTEAFF. The V call is TRBV4-2, the J call TRBJ1-1; D not certain. V lost 0 bases, J lost 1 base, and 9 bases lay in between. The CDR3 runs 15 residues. The germline gives CDR1 LGHNA, CDR2 YNFKEQ.

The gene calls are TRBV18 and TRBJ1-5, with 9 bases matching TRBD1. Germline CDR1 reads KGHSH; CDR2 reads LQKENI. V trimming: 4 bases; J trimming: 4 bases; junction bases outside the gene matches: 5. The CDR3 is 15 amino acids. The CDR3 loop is CASSQGQGKNQPQHF. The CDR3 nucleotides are TGTGCCAGCTCACAGGGACAGGGAAAAAATCAGCCCCAGCATTTT.

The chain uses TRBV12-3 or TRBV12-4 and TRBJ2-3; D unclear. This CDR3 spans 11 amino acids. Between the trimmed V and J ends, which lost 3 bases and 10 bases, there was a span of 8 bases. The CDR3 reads CASSFSGPQYF. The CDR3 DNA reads TGTGCCAGCAGTTTTTCGGGTCCGCAGTATTTT.

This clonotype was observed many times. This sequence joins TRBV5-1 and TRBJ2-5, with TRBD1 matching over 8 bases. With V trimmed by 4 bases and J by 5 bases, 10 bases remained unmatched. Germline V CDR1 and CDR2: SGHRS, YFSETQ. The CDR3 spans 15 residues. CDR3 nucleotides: TGCGCCAGCAGCCAAGGACAGGGAAGCCGCGAGACCCAGTACTTC. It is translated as CASSQGQGSRETQYF.

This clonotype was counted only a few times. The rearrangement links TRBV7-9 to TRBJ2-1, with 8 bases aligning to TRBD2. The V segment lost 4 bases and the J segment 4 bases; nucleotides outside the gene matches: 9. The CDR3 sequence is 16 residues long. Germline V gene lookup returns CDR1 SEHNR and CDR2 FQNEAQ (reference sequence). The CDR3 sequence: CASSSILAGPYNEQFF. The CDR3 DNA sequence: TGTGCCAGCAGCTCAATATTAGCGGGACCGTACAATGAGCAGTTCTTC.

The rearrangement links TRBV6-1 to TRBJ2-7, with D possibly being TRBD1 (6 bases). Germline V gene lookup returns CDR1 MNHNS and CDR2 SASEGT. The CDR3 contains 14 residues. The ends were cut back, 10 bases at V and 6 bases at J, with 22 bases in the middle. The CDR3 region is CATLVAGEPLEQYF. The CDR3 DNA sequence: TGTGCCACCCTAGTCGCAGGGGAGCCCCTCGAGCAGTACTTC.

CDR3 bases: TGCAGTGCTAGATCGGGACCCCGAGAGACCCAGTACTTC. It is translated as CSARSGPRETQYF. The gene calls are TRBV20-1 and TRBJ2-5; D possibly uses TRBD1 or TRBD2 (5 bases each). Trimming took off 2 bases at V and 4 bases at J, with 11 bases between the two ends. The CDR3 runs to 13 residues. Germline V CDR1 and CDR2: DFQATT, SNEGSKA (reference sequence).

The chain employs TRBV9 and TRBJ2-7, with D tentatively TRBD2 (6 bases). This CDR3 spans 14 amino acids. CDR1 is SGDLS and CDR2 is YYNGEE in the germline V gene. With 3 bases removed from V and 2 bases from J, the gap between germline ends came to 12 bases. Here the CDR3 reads CASSAMGGAYEQYF. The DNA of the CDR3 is TGTGCCAGCAGCGCAATGGGGGGTGCCTACGAGCAGTACTTC.

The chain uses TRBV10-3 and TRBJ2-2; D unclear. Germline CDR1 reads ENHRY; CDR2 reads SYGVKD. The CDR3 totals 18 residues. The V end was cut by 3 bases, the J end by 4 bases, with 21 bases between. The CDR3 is CAISDTSVDSGITGELFF. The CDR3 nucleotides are TGTGCCATCAGTGACACCTCCGTTGACTCGGGCATCACCGGGGAGCTGTTTTTT.

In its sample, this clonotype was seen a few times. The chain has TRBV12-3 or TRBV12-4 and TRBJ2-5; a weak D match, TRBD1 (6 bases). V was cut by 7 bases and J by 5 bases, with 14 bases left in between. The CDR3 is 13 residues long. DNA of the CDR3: TGTGCCAGCACCCCAGGGACAACGGAGACCCAGTACTTC. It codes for CASTPGTTETQYF.

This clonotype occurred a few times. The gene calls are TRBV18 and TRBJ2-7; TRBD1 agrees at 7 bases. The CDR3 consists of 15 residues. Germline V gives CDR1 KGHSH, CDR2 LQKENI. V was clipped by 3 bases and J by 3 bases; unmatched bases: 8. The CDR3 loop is CASSPNRQGSYEQYF. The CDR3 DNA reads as TGTGCCAGCTCACCGAATAGACAGGGTAGCTACGAGCAGTACTTC. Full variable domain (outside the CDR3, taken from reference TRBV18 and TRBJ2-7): NAGVMQNPRHLVRRRGQEARLRCSPMKGHSHVYWYRQLPEEGLKFMVYLQKENIIDESGMPKERFSAEFPKEGPSILRIQQVVRGDSAAYFCASSPNRQGSYEQYFGPGTRLTVT.

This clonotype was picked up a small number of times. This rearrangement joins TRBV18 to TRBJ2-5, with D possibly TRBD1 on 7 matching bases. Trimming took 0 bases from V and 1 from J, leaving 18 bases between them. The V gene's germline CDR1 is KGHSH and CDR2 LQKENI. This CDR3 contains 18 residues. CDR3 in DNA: TGTGCCAGCTCACCACCGAAGCGGAGGGGGCACTTCCAAGAGACCCAGTACTTC. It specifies CASSPPKRRGHFQETQYF.

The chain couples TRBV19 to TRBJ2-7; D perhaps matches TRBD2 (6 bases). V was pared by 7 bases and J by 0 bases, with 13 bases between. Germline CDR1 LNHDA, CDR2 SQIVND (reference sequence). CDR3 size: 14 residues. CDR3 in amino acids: CASNGGESSYEQYF. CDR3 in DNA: TGTGCCAGTAACGGCGGGGAAAGCTCCTACGAGCAGTACTTC.

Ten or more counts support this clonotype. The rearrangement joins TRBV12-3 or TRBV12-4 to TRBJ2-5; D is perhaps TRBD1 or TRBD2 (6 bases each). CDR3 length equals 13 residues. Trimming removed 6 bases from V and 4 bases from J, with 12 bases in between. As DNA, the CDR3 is TGTGCCAGCAGCCGAGGGGGGCCAGAGACCCAGTACTTC. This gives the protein CASSRGGPETQYF.

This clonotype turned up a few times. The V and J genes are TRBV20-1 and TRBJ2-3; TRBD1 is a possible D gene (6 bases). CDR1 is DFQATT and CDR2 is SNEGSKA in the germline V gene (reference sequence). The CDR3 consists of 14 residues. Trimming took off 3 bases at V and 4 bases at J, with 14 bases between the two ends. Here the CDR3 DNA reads TGCAGTGCTAGTTTGGGGGCATCTTCAGATACGCAGTATTTT. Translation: CSASLGASSDTQYF.

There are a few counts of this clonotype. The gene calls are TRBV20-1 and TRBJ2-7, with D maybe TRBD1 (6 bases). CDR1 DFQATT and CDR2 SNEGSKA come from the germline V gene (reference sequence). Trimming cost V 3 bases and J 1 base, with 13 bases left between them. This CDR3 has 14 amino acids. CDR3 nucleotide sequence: TGCAGTGCTAGTGACAGGACACAATCCTACGAGCAGTACTTC. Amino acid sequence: CSASDRTQSYEQYF.

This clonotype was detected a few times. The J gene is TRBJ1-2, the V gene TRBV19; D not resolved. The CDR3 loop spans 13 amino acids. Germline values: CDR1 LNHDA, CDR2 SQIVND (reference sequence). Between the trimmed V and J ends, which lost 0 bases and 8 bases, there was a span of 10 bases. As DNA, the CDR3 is TGTGCCAGTAGTATAGAGCCCCTGAGGGGCTACACCTTC. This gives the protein CASSIEPLRGYTF.

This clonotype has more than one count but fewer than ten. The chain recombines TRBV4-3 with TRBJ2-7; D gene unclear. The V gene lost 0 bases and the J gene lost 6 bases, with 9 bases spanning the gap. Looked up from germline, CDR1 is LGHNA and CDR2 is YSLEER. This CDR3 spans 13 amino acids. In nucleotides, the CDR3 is TGCGCCAGCAGCCAAGATCTCGTAGGCGAGCAGTACTTC. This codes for CASSQDLVGEQYF.

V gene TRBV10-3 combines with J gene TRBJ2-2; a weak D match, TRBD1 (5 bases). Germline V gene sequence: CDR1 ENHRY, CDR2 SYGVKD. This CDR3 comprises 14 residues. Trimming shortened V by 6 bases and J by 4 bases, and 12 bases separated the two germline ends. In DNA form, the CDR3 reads TGTGCCATCAGGCCACAGGAAACCACCGGGGAGCTGTTTTTT. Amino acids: CAIRPQETTGELFF.

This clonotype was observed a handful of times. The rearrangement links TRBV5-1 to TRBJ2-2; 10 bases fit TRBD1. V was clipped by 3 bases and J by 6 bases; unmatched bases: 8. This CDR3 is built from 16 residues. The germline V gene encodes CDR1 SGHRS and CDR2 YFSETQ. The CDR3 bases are TGCGCCAGCAGCTCACGACAGGGGGCGTATTCCGGGGAGCTGTTTTTT. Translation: CASSSRQGAYSGELFF.

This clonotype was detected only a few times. CDR3 sequence (DNA): TGTGCCAGCACCCCTCAACGGGGACGCTTTAGCACAGATACGCAGTATTTT. Its translation is CASTPQRGRFSTDTQYF. The chain uses TRBV7-2 and TRBJ2-3; D may match TRBD1 or TRBD2 (5 bases each). The CDR3 contains 17 residues. V gave up 7 bases and J gave up 0 bases, with 20 bases separating them. Germline-derived CDR1 and CDR2 are SGHTA and FQGNSA.

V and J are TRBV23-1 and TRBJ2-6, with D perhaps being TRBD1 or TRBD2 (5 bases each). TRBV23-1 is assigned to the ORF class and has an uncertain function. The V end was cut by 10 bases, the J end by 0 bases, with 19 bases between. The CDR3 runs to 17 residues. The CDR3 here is CANETGTHYSGANVLTF. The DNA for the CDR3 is TGCGCCAACGAAACCGGGACCCACTACTCTGGGGCCAACGTCCTGACTTTC.

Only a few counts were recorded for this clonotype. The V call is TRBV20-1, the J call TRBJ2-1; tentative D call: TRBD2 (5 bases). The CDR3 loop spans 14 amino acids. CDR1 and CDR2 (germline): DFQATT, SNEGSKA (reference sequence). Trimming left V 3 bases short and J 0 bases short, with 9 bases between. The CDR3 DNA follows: TGCAGTGCTAGCGGACTCAACTCCTACAATGAGCAGTTCTTC. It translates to CSASGLNSYNEQFF.

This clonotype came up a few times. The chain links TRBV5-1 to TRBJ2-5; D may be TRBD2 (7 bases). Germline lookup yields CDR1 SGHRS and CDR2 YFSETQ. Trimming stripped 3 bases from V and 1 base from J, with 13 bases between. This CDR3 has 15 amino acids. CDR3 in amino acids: CASSSGGTVQETQYF. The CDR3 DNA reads TGCGCCAGCAGCTCGGGGGGCACGGTCCAAGAGACCCAGTACTTC.

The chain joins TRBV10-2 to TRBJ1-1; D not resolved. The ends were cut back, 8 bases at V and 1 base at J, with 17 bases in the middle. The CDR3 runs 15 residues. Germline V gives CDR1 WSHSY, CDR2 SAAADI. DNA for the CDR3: TGCGCCAGCTGCGAAATGGCTTTTGGGAACACTGAAGCTTTCTTT. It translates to CASCEMAFGNTEAFF.

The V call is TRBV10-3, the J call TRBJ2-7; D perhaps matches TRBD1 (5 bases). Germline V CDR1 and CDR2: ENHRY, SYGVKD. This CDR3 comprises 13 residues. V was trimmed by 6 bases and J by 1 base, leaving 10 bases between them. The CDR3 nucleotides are TGTGCCATCAGGACAGAGTATTCCTACGAGCAGTACTTC. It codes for CAIRTEYSYEQYF.

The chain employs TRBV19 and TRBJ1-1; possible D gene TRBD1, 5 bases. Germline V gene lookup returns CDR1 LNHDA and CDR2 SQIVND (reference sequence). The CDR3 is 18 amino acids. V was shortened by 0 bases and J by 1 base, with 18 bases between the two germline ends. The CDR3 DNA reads TGTGCCAGTAGTATAGACCCCCGGGGCCCCGCTTCGAACACTGAAGCTTTCTTT. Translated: CASSIDPRGPASNTEAFF.

CDR3 region: CASSLTTWVAKNIQYF. Written as DNA, the CDR3 is TGTGCCAGCAGTTTAACCACCTGGGTAGCCAAAAACATTCAGTACTTC. This chain joins TRBV28 and TRBJ2-4; D not certain. V lost 2 bases to trimming and J lost 0 bases, with 11 bases between them. The CDR3 runs 16 residues. Per germline, CDR1 MDHEN and CDR2 SYDVKM.